These 32 T cell receptor beta chains came from one sample sequenced in a study of shared clonotypes between healthy human individuals. The repertoire was sequenced with immunoSEQ multiplex PCR; TCRdb's copy has only in-frame clones and lacks some. Altogether around 690,000 clones are present, around 91% being singletons, with the ten largest covering 30% to 40%. Sequencing used memory CD8+ T cells from PBMCs. Specified subset: CD45RO+ cells pooled with CCR7-negative TemRA cells. All receptors come from a man between 18 and 35 years old in good health. Some clones in this sample may be carry-over from other donors' samples.

The gene calls are TRBV6-4 and TRBJ2-1; TRBD2 matches 9 bases. Per germline, CDR1 MRHNA and CDR2 SNTAGT. Unmatched junction bases numbered 2, after V lost 3 bases and J lost 2 bases. The CDR3 is 15 amino acids. The CDR3 loop reads CASSEVAGAYNEQFF. In DNA form, the CDR3 reads TGTGCCAGCAGTGAAGTAGCGGGGGCCTACAATGAGCAGTTCTTC.

This clone was seen only a few times. The chain has TRBV11-2 and TRBJ2-1; 8 bases map to TRBD2. From germline, CDR1 is SGHAT and CDR2 FQNNGV. J lost 7 bases, V lost 8 bases, and 4 bases had no gene match. The CDR3 covers 12 residues. Here the CDR3 reads CASRGGPNEQFF. CDR3 nucleotides: TGTGCCAGCCGGGGGGGCCCGAATGAGCAGTTCTTC.

This chain connects TRBV6-1 to TRBJ2-2; 8 bases line up with TRBD1. Germline assignment: CDR1 MNHNS and CDR2 SASEGT. The CDR3 length is 17 residues. V trimming: 3 bases; J trimming: 6 bases; junction bases outside the gene matches: 12. The DNA of the CDR3 is TGTGCCAGCAGTGAGGGACTCGACAGGGGTGTTGCCGGGGAGCTGTTTTTT. It translates to CASSEGLDRGVAGELFF.

Note on this clone: Distinct nucleotide sequences in the sample also encode this CDR3. The chain recombines TRBV9 with TRBJ2-1, with no clear D. Germline V gives CDR1 SGDLS, CDR2 YYNGEE. With 0 bases removed from V and 7 bases from J, the gap between germline ends came to 5 bases. This CDR3 region has 12 residues. CDR3 amino acids: CASSVAGNEQFF. CDR3 nucleotides: TGTGCCAGCAGCGTAGCAGGAAATGAGCAGTTCTTC.

J is TRBJ2-4 and V is TRBV5-1, with D maybe TRBD2 (6 bases). The CDR3 has 19 residues. CDR1 SGHRS and CDR2 YFSETQ come from the germline V gene. Trimming took off 3 bases at V and 0 bases at J, with 22 bases between the two ends. CDR3 amino acids: CASSSRELGTKLAKNIQYF. CDR3 bases: TGCGCCAGCAGCTCCCGGGAGCTCGGTACAAAATTAGCCAAAAACATTCAGTACTTC.

The chain links TRBV11-2 to TRBJ2-7, with D possibly called TRBD1 or TRBD2 (5 bases each). The CDR3 consists of 13 residues. The germline gives CDR1 SGHAT, CDR2 FQNNGV. V was pared by 7 bases and J by 2 bases, with 12 bases between. The CDR3 loop reads CASNIWGTYEQYF. CDR3 sequence (DNA): TGTGCCAGCAACATATGGGGGACCTACGAGCAGTACTTC. The full variable domain, with the rest looked up from reference TRBV11-2 and TRBJ2-7, is EAGVAQSPRYKIIEKRQSVAFWCNPISGHATLYWYQQILGQGPKLLIQFQNNGVVDDSQLPKDRFSAERLKGVDSTLKIQPAKLEDSAVYLCASNIWGTYEQYFGPGTRLTVT.

This clone was counted only a few times. The chain joins TRBV6-6 to TRBJ2-7; TRBD1 matches 7 bases. Trimming removed 4 bases from V and 4 bases from J; junction bases left unmatched: 4. The V gene's germline CDR1 is MNHNY and CDR2 SVGAGI (reference sequence). This CDR3 spans 13 amino acids. Here the CDR3 reads CASSWDSRYEQYF. The CDR3 bases are TGTGCCAGCAGTTGGGACAGCCGATACGAGCAGTACTTC.

The V call is TRBV5-1, the J call TRBJ2-7, with 9 bases matching TRBD1. This CDR3 region has 16 residues. The V gene's germline CDR1 is SGHRS and CDR2 YFSETQ. Trimming took 0 bases from V and 1 from J; bases not matched to a gene: 5. In nucleotides, the CDR3 is TGCGCCAGCAGCTTGGCCGCCGGGACAGGGTCCTACGAGCAGTACTTC. Protein sequence: CASSLAAGTGSYEQYF.

The chain combines TRBV2 with TRBJ2-3; TRBD2 agrees at 8 bases. The V gene's germline CDR1 is SNHLY and CDR2 FYNNEI. V was pared by 6 bases and J by 3 bases, with 11 bases of the junction left unmatched. The CDR3 extends over 16 amino acids. The CDR3 here is CASRTSGLALTDTQYF. The DNA for the CDR3 is TGTGCCAGCAGGACCTCCGGACTAGCTTTGACAGATACGCAGTATTTT.

The V gene is TRBV7-9, the J gene TRBJ2-1, with 8 bases lining up with TRBD2. J gave up 2 bases and V 6 bases, and 9 bases lay outside the gene matches. Germline values: CDR1 SEHNR, CDR2 FQNEAQ (reference sequence). CDR3 length equals 16 residues. The CDR3 DNA reads as TGTGCCAGCAGTTCAAGCGGGAGACATCCCTACAATGAGCAGTTCTTC. As protein: CASSSSGRHPYNEQFF.

This chain uses TRBV18 with TRBJ2-1, with D uncertain. The CDR3 is made up of 14 amino acids. From germline, CDR1 is KGHSH and CDR2 LQKENI. The V end was cut by 0 bases, the J end by 3 bases, with 6 bases between. The CDR3 sequence: CASSPPALYNEQFF. The CDR3 DNA is TGTGCCAGCTCACCACCTGCTCTCTACAATGAGCAGTTCTTC.

The rearrangement links TRBV7-8 to TRBJ2-3; no clear D. Trimming shortened V by 2 bases and J by 6 bases, and 3 bases separated the two germline ends. This CDR3 has 11 amino acids. Germline V gives CDR1 SGHVS, CDR2 FQNEAQ. The CDR3 DNA follows: TGTGCCAGCAGCTTAAGGGATACGCAGTATTTT. This sequence encodes CASSLRDTQYF.

This chain uses TRBV27 with TRBJ1-5; 9 bases are a match to TRBD1. The CDR3 has 19 amino acids. Trimming removed 3 bases from V and 4 bases from J; junction bases left unmatched: 16. Germline values: CDR1 MNHEY, CDR2 SMNVEV (reference sequence). CDR3 amino acids: CASSLYRDRVNIVNQPQHF. In DNA form, the CDR3 reads TGTGCCAGCAGTTTGTACCGGGACAGGGTAAACATAGTGAATCAGCCCCAGCATTTT.

V is TRBV5-1 and J is TRBJ2-1, with D perhaps TRBD1 (6 bases). Between the trimmed V and J ends, which lost 0 bases and 0 bases, there was a span of 7 bases. From germline, CDR1 is SGHRS and CDR2 YFSETQ. The length of the CDR3 is 15 residues. The DNA of the CDR3 is TGCGCCAGCAGCTTGGGGACAGACTCCTACAATGAGCAGTTCTTC. Amino acid sequence: CASSLGTDSYNEQFF.

The chain uses TRBV7-6 and TRBJ2-5; the match to TRBD1 covers 7 bases. The CDR3 is made up of 16 amino acids. V lost 2 bases to trimming and J lost 1 base; unmatched junction nucleotides: 7. Germline CDR1 SGHVS, CDR2 FNYEAQ. DNA for the CDR3: TGTGCCAGCAGCTTATCCTTCCGGGACAGCCAAGAGACCCAGTACTTC. Translated: CASSLSFRDSQETQYF.

V is TRBV2 and J is TRBJ2-7; no definite D call. CDR1 is SNHLY and CDR2 is FYNNEI in the germline V gene. The CDR3 has 13 residues. Trimming pared 4 bases from V and 1 base from J, leaving 8 bases between. This CDR3 reads CASSGDTSYEQYF. In nucleotides, the CDR3 is TGTGCCAGCAGTGGCGACACGTCCTACGAGCAGTACTTC.

The rearrangement joins TRBV28 to TRBJ2-1; 7 bases line up with TRBD2. V trimming: 10 bases; J trimming: 0 bases; junction bases outside the gene matches: 9. The CDR3 spans 15 residues. Germline V gene sequence: CDR1 MDHEN, CDR2 SYDVKM. The CDR3 here is CATAAGPNSYNEQFF. The CDR3 DNA reads TGTGCCACCGCAGCGGGGCCTAACTCCTACAATGAGCAGTTCTTC.

The chain employs TRBV5-8 and TRBJ2-1; 9 bases match TRBD1. The CDR3 is 16 residues long. Germline loops: CDR1 SGHTS, CDR2 YDEGEE. V was pared by 4 bases and J by 6 bases, with 11 bases of the junction left unmatched. The CDR3, as DNA: TGTGCCAGCAGCGGGGGACAGGGAGTAAGTCGCAATGAGCAGTTCTTC. Its translation is CASSGGQGVSRNEQFF.

The chain couples TRBV4-1 to TRBJ2-5; 7 bases agree with TRBD1. This CDR3 is built from 17 residues. Germline CDR1 is MGHRA and CDR2 is YSYEKL. Unmatched junction bases numbered 13, after V lost 4 bases and J lost 2 bases. CDR3 nucleotide sequence: TGCGCCAGCAGCCCCTCATCTCGGGCAGGGGGACAAGAGACCCAGTACTTC. This gives the protein CASSPSSRAGGQETQYF.

The CDR3 coding sequence is TGCGCCAGCAGTGAAGGGGCTTCCGGGGAGCTGTTTTTT. Translation: CASSEGASGELFF. The chain recombines TRBV10-2 with TRBJ2-2; TRBD1 is a possible D gene (5 bases). The CDR3 loop spans 13 amino acids. CDR1 and CDR2 from the germline V gene are WSHSY and SAAADI. Trimming cost V 3 bases and J 6 bases, with 8 bases left between them.

The chain links TRBV19 to TRBJ1-5; D is ambiguous. Trimming cost V 1 base and J 3 bases, with 10 bases left between them. The CDR3 is made up of 15 amino acids. CDR1 and CDR2 from the germline V gene are LNHDA and SQIVND (reference sequence). DNA for the CDR3: TGTGCCAGTAGTATAGTTCCCAGGTACAATCAGCCCCAGCATTTT. Translated, it gives CASSIVPRYNQPQHF.

The chain carries TRBV21-1 and TRBJ2-1; the table gives TRBD2 as D, unverified against the DNA. TRBV21-1 counts as a pseudogene. The CDR3 is 18 residues long. CDR3 bases: TGTGCCAGCAGCAGAAAAGGAGATTTTGAGACTACATACAATGAGCAGTTCTTC. It specifies CASSRKGDFETTYNEQFF.

The chain recombines TRBV10-2 with TRBJ1-1; maybe TRBD1 (5 bases). Germline-derived CDR1 and CDR2 are WSHSY and SAAADI. This CDR3 is built from 14 residues. V lost 4 bases, J lost 3 bases, and 12 bases lay in between. The CDR3 reads CASSGDRQYTEAFF. CDR3 DNA: TGCGCCAGCAGTGGTGACAGACAATACACTGAAGCTTTCTTT.

The rearrangement links TRBV19 to TRBJ2-7, with 9 bases that match TRBD2. CDR1 and CDR2 from the germline V gene are LNHDA and SQIVND (reference sequence). Germline trimming cut 2 bases from V and 2 bases from J; bases unmatched to any gene: 4. CDR3 length: 15 residues. CDR3 amino acids: CASSIQLAGAYEQYF. As DNA, the CDR3 is TGTGCCAGTAGTATACAACTAGCGGGCGCCTACGAGCAGTACTTC.

The chain uses TRBV7-9 and TRBJ2-5, with D maybe TRBD2 (6 bases). Germline V CDR1 and CDR2: SEHNR, FQNEAQ (reference sequence). The CDR3 runs 11 residues. V lost 5 bases, J lost 9 bases, and 10 bases lay in between. The CDR3 sequence is CASSPDYAQYF. In DNA, the CDR3 is TGTGCCAGCAGCCCGGACTACGCCCAGTACTTC. Based on the CDR3 plus reference TRBV7-9 and TRBJ2-5, the full variable domain is DTGVSQNPRHKITKRGQNVTFRCDPISEHNRLYWYRQTLGQGPEFLTYFQNEAQLEKSRLLSDRFSAERPKGSFSTLEIQRTEQGDSAMYLCASSPDYAQYFGPGTRLLVL.

The rearrangement links TRBV5-1 to TRBJ1-5; 7 bases line up with TRBD1. The CDR3 covers 15 residues. Germline CDR1 reads SGHRS; CDR2 reads YFSETQ. The V gene end was trimmed by 4 bases and the J gene end by 4 bases; junction bases not matched to a gene: 8. The CDR3 sequence: CASSTTGQRNQPQHF. As DNA, the CDR3 is TGCGCCAGCAGCACCACGGGACAGAGGAATCAGCCCCAGCATTTT.

The rearrangement uses TRBV7-9 and TRBJ1-2; D is unclear. This CDR3 has 14 residues. Germline assignment: CDR1 SEHNR and CDR2 FQNEAQ (reference sequence). V dropped 4 bases and J dropped 3 bases, with 12 bases sitting between them. The CDR3 DNA sequence: TGTGCCAGCAGCTCCCTAGGGTCCTACTATGGCTACACCTTC. Translation gives CASSSLGSYYGYTF.

The chain carries TRBV2 and TRBJ1-5; D call uncertain. The length of the CDR3 is 15 residues. Germline CDR1 reads SNHLY; CDR2 reads FYNNEI. With 1 base removed from V and 5 bases from J, the gap between germline ends came to 12 bases. CDR3 coding DNA: TGTGCCAGCAGTGAAGGGAAATGGGCGTATCAGCCCCAGCATTTT. Translation gives CASSEGKWAYQPQHF.

The rearrangement links TRBV7-9 to TRBJ1-1; 9 bases agree with TRBD1. The trim removed 3 bases at V and 0 bases at J, leaving 5 bases unmatched. Per the germline V gene, CDR1 is SEHNR and CDR2 is FQNEAQ (reference sequence). The CDR3 is 16 residues long. The CDR3 nucleotides read TGTGCCAGCAGCTTCCCGACAGGGGGACTGAACACTGAAGCTTTCTTT. It codes for CASSFPTGGLNTEAFF.

J is TRBJ2-1 and V is TRBV7-3, with TRBD2 identical over 10 bases. Trimming took 2 bases from V and 5 from J; bases not matched to a gene: 6. Germline V gene data show CDR1 as SGHTA and CDR2 as FQGTGA. CDR3 size: 16 residues. The CDR3 coding sequence is TGTGCCAGCAGCTTATTGACTAGCGGGCCCAACAATGAGCAGTTCTTC. It yields the protein CASSLLTSGPNNEQFF.

This sequence joins TRBV28 and TRBJ2-5, with D possibly matching TRBD2 (6 bases). The DNA end is a closer match to TRBJ2-7, so the J assignment may be wrong. In germline, CDR1 is MDHEN, CDR2 SYDVKM. CDR3 length equals 14 residues. The CDR3 nucleotides read TGTGCCAGCAGTTTTGAGTGGGACTTCTACGAGCAGTACTTC. This encodes CASSFEWDFYEQYF.

This chain links TRBV2 with TRBJ2-7; D remains unclear. Germline values: CDR1 SNHLY, CDR2 FYNNEI. The CDR3 totals 14 residues. Trimming took off 3 bases at V and 0 bases at J, with 9 bases between the two ends. The CDR3 DNA reads TGTGCCAGCAGTGAGAGGCAAAGCTCCTACGAGCAGTACTTC. Protein sequence: CASSERQSSYEQYF.